This TCR beta chain derives from a study of molecular identifiers for immune sequencing clone quantification. V dropped 2 bases and J dropped 2 bases, with 7 bases sitting between them. This CDR3 spans 13 amino acids. Germline CDR1 reads GTSNPN; CDR2 reads SVGIG (reference sequence). A single record per CDR3 protein comes from TCRdb applying MiXCR to the PCR reads. Of about 510,000 distinct CDR3 sequences listed, about a fifth are singletons. The receptor was isolated from a human donor in good health. Some libraries in this study had Jurkat cell RNA spiked in. Sequenced sample: naive CD8+ T cells from blood, with Jurkat cell RNA spiked in. As to subset: FACS-sorted CD8+CD4-CCR7+CD45RA+ naive T cells. The rearrangement links TRBV30 to TRBJ2-1; no definite D call. The CDR3: CAWSPQPYNEQFF. CDR3 DNA sequence: TGTGCCTGGAGTCCGCAGCCCTACAATGAGCAGTTCTTC. The variable domain in full, with the rest retrieved from reference TRBV30 and TRBJ2-1, is SQTIHQWPATLVQPVGSPLSLECTVEGTSNPNLYWYRQAAGRGLQLLFYSVGIGQISSEVPQNLSASRPQDRQFILSSKKLLLSDSGFYLCAWSPQPYNEQFFGPGTRLTVL.